Shown below are 4 T cell receptor beta chains from a single sample sequenced in a study of T cells in Graves' hyperthyroidism and ophthalmopathy. Researchers took RNA transcripts and amplified the TCR beta CDR3 regions from them. The study used the HTBI primer set for a first-round RT-PCR of the TCR CDR3. TCRdb reprocessed the multiplex PCR reads via MiXCR and lists one record per CDR3 protein. The profile shows approximately 610,000 distinct CDR3 sequences, approximately 15% of them singletons. Sequences were obtained from blood. These receptors came from a woman in her late teens or twenties with Graves' hyperthyroidism.

The V call is TRBV7-9, the J call TRBJ2-5; weak D call: TRBD1 (5 bases). Germline V lookup: CDR1 SEHNR, CDR2 FQNEAQ (reference sequence). Trimming pared 5 bases from V and 1 base from J, leaving 8 bases between. The CDR3 spans 13 residues. The CDR3 DNA is TGTGCCAGCAGCCGCAGGGTCCAAGAGACCCAGTACTTC. This gives the protein CASSRRVQETQYF.

In this sample, this clonotype turned up many times. The chain recombines TRBV11-2 with TRBJ2-5, with D maybe TRBD1 (5 bases). The germline gives CDR1 SGHAT, CDR2 FQNNGV. The CDR3 consists of 14 residues. Trimming removed 3 bases from V and 2 bases from J, with 10 bases in between. DNA of the CDR3: TGTGCCAGCAGCTTTTTTTCAGGGCAAGAGACCCAGTACTTC. This encodes CASSFFSGQETQYF.

Many counts were recorded for this clonotype. The chain has TRBV5-1 and TRBJ2-7; TRBD2 aligns across 10 bases. The V and J ends lost 3 bases and 5 bases, in that order; junction bases with no gene match: 17. CDR3 length: 18 residues. Germline CDR1 is SGHRS and CDR2 is YFSETQ. This CDR3 reads CASSSPPFSGRVAHEQYF. CDR3 bases: TGCGCCAGCAGCTCCCCGCCCTTCAGCGGGAGGGTTGCCCACGAGCAGTACTTC.

This sequence joins TRBV24-1 and TRBJ1-2, with a possible D match to TRBD1 (5 bases). The CDR3 has 12 residues. V was pared by 9 bases and J by 6 bases, with 13 bases between. Germline V gene lookup returns CDR1 KGHDR and CDR2 SFDVKD. This chain's CDR3 is CATGGLGDGYTF. Written as DNA, the CDR3 is TGTGCCACCGGGGGACTGGGAGATGGCTACACCTTC.